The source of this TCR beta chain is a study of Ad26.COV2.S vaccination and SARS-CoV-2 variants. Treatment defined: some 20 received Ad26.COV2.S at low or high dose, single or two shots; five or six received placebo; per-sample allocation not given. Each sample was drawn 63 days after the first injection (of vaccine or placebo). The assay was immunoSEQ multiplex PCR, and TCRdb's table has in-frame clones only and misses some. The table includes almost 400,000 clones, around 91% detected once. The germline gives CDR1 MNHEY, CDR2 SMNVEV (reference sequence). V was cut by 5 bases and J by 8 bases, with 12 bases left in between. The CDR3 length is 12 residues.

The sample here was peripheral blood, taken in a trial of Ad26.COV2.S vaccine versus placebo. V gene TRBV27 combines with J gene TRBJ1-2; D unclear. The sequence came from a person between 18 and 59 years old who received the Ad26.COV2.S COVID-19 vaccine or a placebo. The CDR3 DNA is TGTGCCAGCAGTCCACTTGGAGGCGGCTACACCTTC. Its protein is CASSPLGGGYTF.